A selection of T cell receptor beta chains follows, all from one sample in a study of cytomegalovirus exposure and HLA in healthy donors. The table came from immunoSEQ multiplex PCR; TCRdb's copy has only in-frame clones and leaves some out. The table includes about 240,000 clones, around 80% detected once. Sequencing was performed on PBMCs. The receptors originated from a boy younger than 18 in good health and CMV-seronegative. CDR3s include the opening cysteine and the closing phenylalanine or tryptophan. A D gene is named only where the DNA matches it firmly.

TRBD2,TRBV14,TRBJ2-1,CASSPLAGVGEQFF,TGTGCCAGCAGCCCACTAGCGGGGGTAGGGGAGCAGTTCTTC
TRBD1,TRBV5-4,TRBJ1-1,CASSRPGTAAEAFF,TGTGCCAGCAGCAGACCTGGGACAGCGGCTGAAGCTTTCTTT
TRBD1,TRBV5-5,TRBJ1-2,CASSRTGSGYTF,TGTGCCAGCAGCAGGACAGGGAGCGGCTACACCTTC
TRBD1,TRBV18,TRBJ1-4,CASSLRTGEVEKLFF,TGTGCCAGCTCATTACGGACAGGGGAGGTGGAAAAACTGTTTTTT
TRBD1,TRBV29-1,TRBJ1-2,CSVEDPTGNYGYTF,TGCAGCGTTGAAGACCCGACAGGGAACTATGGCTACACCTTC
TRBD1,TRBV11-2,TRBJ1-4,CASSPPGTVNEKLFF,TGTGCCAGCAGCCCTCCCGGGACAGTCAATGAAAAACTGTTTTTT
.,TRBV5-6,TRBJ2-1,CASSSYTGSSYNEQFF,TGTGCCAGCAGCTCGTACACAGGGAGCTCCTACAATGAGCAGTTCTTC
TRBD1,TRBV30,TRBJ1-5,CASDRGSNQPQHF,TGTGCCTCGGACAGGGGTAGCAATCAGCCCCAGCATTTT
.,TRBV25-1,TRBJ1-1,CASTKSRGANTEAFF,TGTGCCAGCACCAAAAGCCGGGGGGCGAACACTGAAGCTTTCTTT
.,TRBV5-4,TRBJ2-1,CASSLAYNEQFF,TGTGCCAGCAGCTTGGCTTACAATGAGCAGTTCTTC
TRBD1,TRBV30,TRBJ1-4,CAWSVGTAEKLFF,TGTGCCTGGAGTGTGGGGACAGCGGAAAAACTGTTTTTT
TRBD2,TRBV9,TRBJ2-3,CASSVVLAGLNTQYF,TGTGCCAGCAGCGTAGTACTAGCGGGATTGAATACGCAGTATTTT